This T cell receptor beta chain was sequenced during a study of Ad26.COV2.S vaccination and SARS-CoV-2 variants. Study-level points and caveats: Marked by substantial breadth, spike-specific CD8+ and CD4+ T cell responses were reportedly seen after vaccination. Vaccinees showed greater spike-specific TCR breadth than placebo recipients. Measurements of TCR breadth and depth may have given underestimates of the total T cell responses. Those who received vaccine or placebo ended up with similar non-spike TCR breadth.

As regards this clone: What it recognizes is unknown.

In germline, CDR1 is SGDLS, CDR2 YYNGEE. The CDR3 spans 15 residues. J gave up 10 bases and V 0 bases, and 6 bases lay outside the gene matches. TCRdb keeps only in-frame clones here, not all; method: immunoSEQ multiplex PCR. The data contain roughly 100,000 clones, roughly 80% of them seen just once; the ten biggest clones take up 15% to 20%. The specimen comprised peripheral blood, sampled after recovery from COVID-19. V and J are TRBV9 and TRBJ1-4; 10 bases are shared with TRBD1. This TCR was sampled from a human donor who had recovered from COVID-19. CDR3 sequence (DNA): TGTGCCAGCAGCGTAGAGGGGACAGGGGCCCGAAAACTGTTTTTT. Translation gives CASSVEGTGARKLFF.